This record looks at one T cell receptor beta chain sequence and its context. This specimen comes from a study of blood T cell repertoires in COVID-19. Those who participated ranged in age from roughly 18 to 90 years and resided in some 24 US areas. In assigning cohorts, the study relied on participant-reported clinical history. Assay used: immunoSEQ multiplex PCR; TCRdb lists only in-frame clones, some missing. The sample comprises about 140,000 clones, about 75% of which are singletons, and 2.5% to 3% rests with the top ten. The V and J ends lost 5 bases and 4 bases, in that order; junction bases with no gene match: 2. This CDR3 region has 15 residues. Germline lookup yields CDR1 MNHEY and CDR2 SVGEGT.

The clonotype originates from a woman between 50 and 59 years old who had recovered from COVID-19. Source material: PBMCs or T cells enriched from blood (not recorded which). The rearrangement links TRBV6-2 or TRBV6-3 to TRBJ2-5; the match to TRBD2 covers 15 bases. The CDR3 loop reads CASSGLAGGIETQYF. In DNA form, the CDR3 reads TGTGCCAGCAGTGGACTAGCGGGGGGGATAGAGACCCAGTACTTC.